This T cell receptor (beta chain) comes out of a study of T cell repertoires in cytomegalovirus infection. Across the study: Use of recently identified HLA-C-restricted and well-studied HLA-B-restricted CMV epitopes was part of the study.

TCRdb fed the reads into MiXCR, producing one record per CDR3 protein. The sample lists about 740,000 distinct CDR3 sequences; around a third were seen once. The CDR3 has 16 residues. Looked up from germline, CDR1 is MNHNS and CDR2 is SASEGT. Between the trimmed V and J ends, which lost 1 base and 2 bases, there was a span of 13 bases. As concerns this clonotype: The antigen is unknown.

The chain joins TRBV6-1 to TRBJ2-3; unclear D gene. The sample was cultured PBMCs, taken from culture after CMV antigen stimulation. The clonotype originates from a human donor in good health (CMV status not recorded). Some clones in this sample may be carry-over from other donors' samples. CDR3 sequence reads: CASSEVHLGNTDTQYF. The CDR3 coding sequence is TGTGCCAGCAGTGAAGTCCATTTGGGGAACACAGATACGCAGTATTTT.